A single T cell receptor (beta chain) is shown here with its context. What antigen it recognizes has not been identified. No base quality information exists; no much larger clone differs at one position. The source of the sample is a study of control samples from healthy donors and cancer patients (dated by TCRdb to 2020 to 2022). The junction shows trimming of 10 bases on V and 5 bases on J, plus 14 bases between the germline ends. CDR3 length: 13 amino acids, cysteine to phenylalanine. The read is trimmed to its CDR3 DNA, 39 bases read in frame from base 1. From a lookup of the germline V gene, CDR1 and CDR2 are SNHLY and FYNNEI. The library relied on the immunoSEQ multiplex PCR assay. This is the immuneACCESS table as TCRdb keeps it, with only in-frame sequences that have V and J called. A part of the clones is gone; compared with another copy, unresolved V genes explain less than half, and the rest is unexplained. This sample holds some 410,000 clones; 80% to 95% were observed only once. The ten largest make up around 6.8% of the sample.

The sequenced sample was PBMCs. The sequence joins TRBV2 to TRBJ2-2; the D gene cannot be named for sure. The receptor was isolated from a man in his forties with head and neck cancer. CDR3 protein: CATRPLGTGELFF. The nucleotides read TGTGCCACCCGTCCCTTGGGGACCGGGGAGCTGTTTTTT.